The entry below describes one T cell receptor (beta chain). The specificity of this receptor is unknown. No base qualities exist here, and no much larger clone lies one base off it. The data stem from a study of siplizumab effects on memory and regulatory T cells (dated by TCRdb to between 2019 and 2020). About the study as a whole: The study examined how the anti-CD2 antibody siplizumab affects alloreactive T-cell subsets in allogeneic mixed lymphocyte reactions built from human PBMCs.

Sorted unstimulated T cells, along with proliferating T cells recovered from mixed lymphocyte reactions, underwent TCRbeta CDR3 sequencing. Fresh whole blood from ten HLA-typed healthy donors was used as the source from which PBMCs were isolated. Overall study outcomes, separate from this receptor: No functional confirmation was obtained for the suppressive function of proliferating Tregs from siplizumab cultures. The cumulative frequency of alloreactive sequences that could be traced back to unstimulated CD4+ memory T cells was significantly reduced by siplizumab. Unstimulated naive T cells appeared more diverse than memory T cells, and naive cells seemed to contribute substantially to the alloresponse. Because sequences below about 10^-5 frequency were poorly captured, only a minor fraction of alloreactive clones could be mapped to unstimulated subsets. Roughly 80-95% of proliferating CD4+ or CD8+ clones could not be assigned a naive or memory phenotype. Of the alloreactive CD4+ clones that could be mapped, the Treg-derived share averaged about 63% with siplizumab compared with 25% to 30% in control reactions.

The library was produced with the immunoSEQ multiplex PCR assay. Each sample had about 10^5 TCR templates assayed by the deep sequencing platform. Genomic DNA extracted from sorted T cells was used for TCRbeta CDR3 sequencing. As for the authors' bioinformatics: The R programming language was used for clonal analysis of the TCRbeta CDR3 data. Alloreactive CD4+ and CD8+ clones were defined by comparing unstimulated samples with post-reaction CFSE-low samples. Alloreactive CD4+ clones were assigned to regulatory or non-regulatory origin by matching sequences to sorted unstimulated Treg and non-Treg repertoires. TCRdb carries this immuneACCESS record with in-frame sequences only. Its versions omit some clonotypes, under half of them owing to an unresolved V gene in the studies checked, with the rest unexplained. V, J and clone size are those of that table, while D and trimming were read from the DNA. The sample contains roughly 100,000 clones, around 93% of them found a single time. The ten largest make up about 0.32% of the sample.

The sequenced sample consisted of CD4+ T cells sorted from blood. This clonotype was obtained from a human donor in good health.

The CDR3: CASSYFSNTEAFF. The DNA sequence follows: TGTGCCAGCAGTTACTTTTCCAACACTGAAGCTTTCTTT. This receptor chain uses TRBV6-5 and TRBJ1-1, with no confident D gene call. CDR1 and CDR2 were assigned from the germline V gene as MNHEY and SVGAGI. The CDR3 runs 13 residues from the cysteine to the phenylalanine. Solely the CDR3 DNA is kept, with 39 bases framed from the first base. The germline ends are 5 bases apart after V is trimmed by 1 base and J by 2 bases.